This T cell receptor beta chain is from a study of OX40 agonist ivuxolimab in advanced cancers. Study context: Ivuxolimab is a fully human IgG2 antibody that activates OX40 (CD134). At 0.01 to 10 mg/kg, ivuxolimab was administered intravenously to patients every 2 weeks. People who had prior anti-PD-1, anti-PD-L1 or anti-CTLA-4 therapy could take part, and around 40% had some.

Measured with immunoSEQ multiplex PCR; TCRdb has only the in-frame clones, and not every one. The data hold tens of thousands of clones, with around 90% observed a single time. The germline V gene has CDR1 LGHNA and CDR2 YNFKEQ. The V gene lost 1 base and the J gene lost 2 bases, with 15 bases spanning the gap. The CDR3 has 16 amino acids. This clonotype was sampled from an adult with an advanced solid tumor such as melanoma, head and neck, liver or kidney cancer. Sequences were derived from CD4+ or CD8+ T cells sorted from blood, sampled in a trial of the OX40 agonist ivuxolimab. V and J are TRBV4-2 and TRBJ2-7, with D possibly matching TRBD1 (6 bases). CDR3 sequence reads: CASSQGGAGDTYEQYF. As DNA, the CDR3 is TGTGCCAGCAGCCAAGGAGGGGCAGGGGATACCTACGAGCAGTACTTC.